These 28 T cell receptor beta chains share one sample of origin, sequenced in a study of T cells in Graves' hyperthyroidism and ophthalmopathy. Researchers took RNA transcripts and amplified the TCR beta CDR3 regions from them. The study used the HTBI primer set for a first-round RT-PCR of the TCR CDR3. TCRdb redid the calling of the multiplex PCR reads with MiXCR, one entry per CDR3 protein. The table has 400,000 to 600,000 distinct CDR3 sequences, around 21% seen once. Sequencing input: blood. The receptors here all came from a man aged 18-30 years with Graves' hyperthyroidism.

This clonotype was counted at least ten times. The chain uses TRBV24-1 and TRBJ2-7, with 8 nucleotides matching TRBD1. This CDR3 region has 16 residues. CDR1 is KGHDR and CDR2 is SFDVKD in the germline V gene. Losses at the gene ends were 3 bases for V and 2 bases for J; bases not matched to a gene: 8. The CDR3: CATSDPTGGFPYEQYF. Here the CDR3 DNA reads TGTGCCACCAGTGATCCTACAGGGGGTTTTCCCTACGAGCAGTACTTC.

This clonotype was observed many times. The chain employs TRBV15 and TRBJ1-5; 8 bases fit TRBD1. The V segment lost 8 bases and the J segment 0 bases; nucleotides outside the gene matches: 3. Germline V CDR1 and CDR2: LNHNV, YYDKDF (reference sequence). The CDR3 contains 14 residues. CDR3: CATWTGSSNQPQHF. The CDR3 DNA sequence: TGTGCCACCTGGACAGGGTCTAGCAATCAGCCCCAGCATTTT.

Comments on this clonotype: In this CDR3 the conserved last residue, phenylalanine or tryptophan, is missing, so a read error is likely. The gene calls are TRBV12-3 or TRBV12-4 and TRBJ2-5; TRBD1 matches 7 bases. V shed 6 bases and J 5 bases; nucleotides not matched to a gene: 9. The CDR3 runs 14 residues. The CDR3 DNA sequence: TGTGCCAGCAGACATACAGGGGTTGGGGAGACCCAGTACCTC. Its translation is CASRHTGVGETQYL.

The chain joins TRBV5-1 to TRBJ1-1; a possible D gene is TRBD1 (6 bases). V was pared by 5 bases and J by 5 bases, with 13 bases between. Germline loops: CDR1 SGHRS, CDR2 YFSETQ. This CDR3 is 13 amino acids long. CDR3 nucleotide sequence: TGCGCCAGCAGACCAGGACAGCGGACTGAAGCTTTCTTT. Protein sequence: CASRPGQRTEAFF. Filled out from reference TRBV5-1 and TRBJ1-1, the complete variable domain reads KAGVTQTPRYLIKTRGQQVTLSCSPISGHRSVSWYQQTPGQGLQFLFEYFSETQRNKGNFPGRFSGRQFSNSRSEMNVSTLELGDSALYLCASRPGQRTEAFFGQGTRLTVV.

This chain joins TRBV28 and TRBJ1-2; no definite D call. V lost 4 bases and J 8 bases, leaving 5 bases between the germline ends. The CDR3 covers 10 residues. Germline V lookup: CDR1 MDHEN, CDR2 SYDVKM. CDR3 sequence: CASSYKGYTF. The DNA of the CDR3 is TGTGCCAGCAGTTATAAAGGCTACACCTTC.

At least ten counts were recorded for this clonotype. The rearrangement links TRBV11-3 to TRBJ1-1; D ambiguous. V gave up 3 bases and J gave up 4 bases, with 12 bases separating them. Germline assignment: CDR1 SGHNT and CDR2 YENEEA. The CDR3 sequence is 14 residues long. CDR3 loop: CASSFSGRGTEAFF. CDR3 in DNA: TGTGCCAGCAGCTTCTCCGGGCGAGGCACTGAAGCTTTCTTT.

This clonotype was detected only a few times. V gene TRBV6-1 combines with J gene TRBJ1-2, with a weak D call TRBD1 (5 bases). The V gene's germline CDR1 is MNHNS and CDR2 SASEGT. This CDR3 comprises 13 residues. Trimming removed 7 bases from V and 4 bases from J, with 13 bases in between. The CDR3 DNA sequence: TGTGCCAGCACCAACGGGGGGAGCTATGGCTACACCTTC. The encoded protein is CASTNGGSYGYTF.

V gene TRBV11-1 combines with J gene TRBJ1-2; D gene ambiguous. Germline CDR1 reads SGHAT; CDR2 reads FQDESV (reference sequence). CDR3 size: 14 residues. Trimming removed 4 bases from V and 4 bases from J, with 13 bases in between. This chain's CDR3 is CASSSEWTPYGYTF. The CDR3 nucleotides read TGTGCCAGCAGCTCGGAATGGACTCCCTATGGCTACACCTTC.

This clonotype has a count of ten or more. The V and J genes are TRBV28 and TRBJ1-1; unclear D gene. The CDR3 covers 14 residues. The V end was cut by 4 bases, the J end by 4 bases, with 13 bases between. Germline loops: CDR1 MDHEN, CDR2 SYDVKM. CDR3 in amino acids: CASSSLPAGTEAFF. The DNA for the CDR3 is TGTGCCAGCAGTTCCCTCCCCGCTGGCACTGAAGCTTTCTTT.

This clonotype was seen more than once but under ten times. This chain connects TRBV14 to TRBJ1-2, with TRBD1 as a possible D gene (5 bases). V lost 1 base and J 8 bases, leaving 8 bases between the germline ends. The CDR3 is 12 residues long. Germline-derived CDR1 and CDR2 are SGHDN and FVKESK. CDR3 amino acids: CASSQAGGGYTF. In DNA, the CDR3 is TGTGCCAGCAGCCAAGCTGGGGGGGGCTACACCTTC.

In this sample, this clonotype turned up a few times. The genes are TRBV25-1 and TRBJ2-2; 13 positions agree with TRBD2. The V and J ends lost 6 bases and 0 bases, in that order; junction bases with no gene match: 13. This CDR3 comprises 20 residues. Germline CDR1 reads MGHDK; CDR2 reads SYGVNS. This CDR3 is CASSPTSGGAALSNTGELFF. Here the CDR3 DNA reads TGTGCCAGCAGCCCCACTAGCGGGGGGGCCGCCTTATCGAACACCGGGGAGCTGTTTTTT.

This clonotype was seen repeatedly, ten times or more. J is TRBJ1-1 and V is TRBV28; D uncertain. This CDR3 is 15 amino acids long. V was clipped by 2 bases and J by 6 bases, with 16 bases between them. Per germline, CDR1 MDHEN and CDR2 SYDVKM. This CDR3 reads CASSLLREGWAEAFF. The CDR3 bases are TGTGCCAGCAGTTTACTGCGGGAGGGATGGGCTGAAGCTTTCTTT.

The chain links TRBV27 to TRBJ2-7; 7 bases agree with TRBD1. The ends lost 3 bases at V and 6 bases at J; junction bases unmatched: 11. Per the germline V gene, CDR1 is MNHEY and CDR2 is SMNVEV (reference sequence). The length of the CDR3 is 15 residues. The CDR3, as DNA: TGTGCCAGCAGTTTCATCTACAGGGGCCGCAGCGAGCAGTACTTC. Its protein is CASSFIYRGRSEQYF.

This clonotype was detected only a few times. V and J are TRBV4-1 and TRBJ2-7; D is possibly TRBD1 or TRBD2 (6 bases each). CDR1 MGHRA and CDR2 YSYEKL come from the germline V gene. Trimming cost V 1 base and J 3 bases, with 19 bases left between them. This CDR3 contains 17 residues. This CDR3 is CASSQAGGRTDHYEQYF. The CDR3 DNA follows: TGCGCCAGCAGCCAAGCCGGGGGACGGACAGACCACTACGAGCAGTACTTC.

This clonotype was seen a few times. The rearrangement joins TRBV28 to TRBJ2-6, with 7 positions matching TRBD2. Germline lookup yields CDR1 MDHEN and CDR2 SYDVKM. This CDR3 region has 17 residues. V shed 5 bases, J shed 1 base, and the junction held 8 bases outside the gene matches. CDR3 protein: CASSLGLVGSGANVLTF. The CDR3 DNA is TGTGCCAGCAGTCTAGGACTAGTGGGATCTGGGGCCAACGTCCTGACTTTC. The full variable domain, in which reference TRBV28 and TRBJ2-6 provide the parts outside the CDR3, is DVKVTQSSRYLVKRTGEKVFLECVQDMDHENMFWYRQDPGLGLRLIYFSYDVKMKEKGDIPEGYSVSREKKERFSLILESASTNQTSMYLCASSLGLVGSGANVLTFGAGSRLTVL.

CDR3 nucleotide sequence: TGTGCCATCACTTCCGGGACAGGAAAAACCTACGAGCAGTACTTC. Translating gives CAITSGTGKTYEQYF. This chain joins TRBV10-3 and TRBJ2-7; 8 bases agree with TRBD1. V trimming: 7 bases; J trimming: 2 bases; junction bases outside the gene matches: 10. Germline V lookup: CDR1 ENHRY, CDR2 SYGVKD. The CDR3 has 15 residues.

This clonotype was observed many times. The CDR3 sequence: CASSLGVGGGETQYF. Written as DNA, the CDR3 is TGTGCCAGCAGTTTAGGAGTGGGGGGTGGGGAGACCCAGTACTTC. The chain employs TRBV12-3 or TRBV12-4 and TRBJ2-5, with TRBD2 as a possible D gene (6 bases). V shed 1 base and J shed 5 bases, with 14 bases lying between them. This CDR3 contains 15 residues.

In DNA form, the CDR3 reads TGCAGTGCTGGGAAGGCAGGAACGAACACTGAAGCTTTCTTT. As protein: CSAGKAGTNTEAFF. The genes are TRBV20-1 and TRBJ1-1; D not resolved. Trimming shortened V by 5 bases and J by 1 base, and 14 bases separated the two germline ends. CDR1 is DFQATT, CDR2 SNEGSKA, per germline (reference sequence). CDR3 length equals 14 residues.

V is TRBV5-5 and J is TRBJ2-2; 8 bases map to TRBD1. Trimming cost V 2 bases and J 6 bases; bases outside gene matches: 6. This CDR3 is built from 15 residues. Germline V lookup: CDR1 SGHKS, CDR2 YYEKEE (reference sequence). CDR3: CASSFGQGRSGELFF. The CDR3 DNA reads as TGTGCCAGCAGCTTTGGACAGGGAAGGTCCGGGGAGCTGTTTTTT.

Only a few counts were recorded for this clonotype. V and J are TRBV11-3 and TRBJ1-2; D call uncertain. Trimming stripped 5 bases from V and 7 bases from J, with 14 bases between. The CDR3 covers 13 residues. Germline CDR1 is SGHNT and CDR2 is YENEEA. Here the CDR3 DNA reads TGTGCCAGCAGCGCGGACGGAGCTGGTGGCTACACCTTC. Its translation is CASSADGAGGYTF.

The CDR3 sequence is CASSRVSGSSSYEQYF. The CDR3 coding sequence is TGTGCCAGCAGTAGGGTTAGCGGGAGCAGCTCCTACGAGCAGTACTTC. This chain joins TRBV6-1 and TRBJ2-7; 9 bases map to TRBD2. The trim removed 5 bases at V and 0 bases at J, leaving 8 bases unmatched. CDR3 length: 16 residues. Germline V gene lookup returns CDR1 MNHNS and CDR2 SASEGT.

This clonotype was detected ten times or more. V is TRBV30 and J is TRBJ1-1; D is unresolved. Germline assignment: CDR1 GTSNPN and CDR2 SVGIG (reference sequence). The CDR3 runs to 12 residues. V was cut by 0 bases and J by 4 bases, with 6 bases left in between. CDR3 residues: CAWSVHGTEAFF. DNA of the CDR3: TGTGCCTGGAGTGTACACGGCACTGAAGCTTTCTTT.

This rearrangement joins TRBV7-3 to TRBJ2-7; D is ambiguous. Looked up from germline, CDR1 is SGHTA and CDR2 is FQGTGA. The CDR3 has 13 amino acids. V gave up 2 bases and J gave up 6 bases, with 11 bases separating them. The CDR3 spells CASSLSVGTEQYF. CDR3 nucleotide sequence: TGTGCCAGCAGCTTATCGGTAGGAACCGAGCAGTACTTC.

This clonotype occurred many times. The J gene is TRBJ1-2, the V gene TRBV6-5; no firm D call. There are 13 residues in the CDR3. Germline values: CDR1 MNHEY, CDR2 SVGAGI. Trimming took 0 bases from V and 5 from J, leaving 7 bases between them. The CDR3 protein is CASSYSGDYGYTF. The CDR3 nucleotides are TGTGCCAGCAGTTACTCGGGAGATTATGGCTACACCTTC.

In this sample, this clonotype turned up many times. The chain has TRBV6-2 or TRBV6-3 and TRBJ2-5; 11 bases are a match to TRBD2. Germline lookup yields CDR1 MNHEY and CDR2 SVGEGT. This CDR3 region has 15 residues. The ends lost 7 bases at V and 4 bases at J; junction bases unmatched: 8. CDR3 region: CASILRLAGTETQYF. The CDR3 DNA reads as TGTGCCAGCATTCTCCGACTAGCGGGGACAGAGACCCAGTACTTC.

This clonotype was seen at least ten times. One junction end disagrees with the germline gene, perhaps due to a read error. J is TRBJ1-1 and V is TRBV2; tentative D call: TRBD1 (5 bases). This CDR3 spans 15 amino acids. Germline CDR1 SNHLY, CDR2 FYNNEI. This CDR3 reads CASSLGRTPNTEALF. The CDR3 DNA reads as TGTGCCAGCAGTCTTGGACGGACACCTAACACTGAAGCTCTCTTT.

This clonotype showed up many times. The rearrangement joins TRBV20-1 to TRBJ1-2, with a weak D call TRBD1 (6 bases). Germline-derived CDR1 and CDR2 are DFQATT and SNEGSKA (reference sequence). This CDR3 contains 10 residues. Trimming took 7 bases from V and 6 from J, leaving 9 bases between them. The CDR3 DNA reads TGCAGTGTCGGGGGCAATGGCTACACCTTC. The encoded protein is CSVGGNGYTF.

This clonotype was detected a few times. This chain connects TRBV29-1 to TRBJ1-1; TRBD1 matches 8 bases. CDR1 SQVTM and CDR2 ANQGSEA come from the germline V gene. This CDR3 has 16 amino acids. The junction had 17 bases not matched to a gene; V was cut back by 6 bases and J by 5 bases. Here the CDR3 DNA reads TGCAGCGTATGGGGTCAGGGGGCCGAATTAGGAACTGAAGCTTTCTTT. This codes for CSVWGQGAELGTEAFF. Full variable domain (missing parts from reference TRBV29-1 and TRBJ1-1): SAVISQKPSRDICQRGTSLTIQCQVDSQVTMMFWYRQQPGQSLTLIATANQGSEATYESGFVIDKFPISRPNLTFSTLTVSNMSPEDSSIYLCSVWGQGAELGTEAFFGQGTRLTVV.